This T cell receptor beta chain was observed in a study of blood T cell repertoires in COVID-19. Only one count was recorded for this clone. The CDR3 is 14 residues long. V gave up 4 bases and J gave up 3 bases, with 12 bases separating them. Germline V gives CDR1 LGHNA, CDR2 YNFKEQ. Using immunoSEQ multiplex PCR, the repertoire was profiled, and TCRdb retains in-frame clones only, with some absent. The data show 380,000 or so clones, with approximately 90% seen just once and 0.95% to 1% held by the top ten. This clonotype originated in a woman younger than 45 with acute COVID-19. This chain uses TRBV4-2 with TRBJ1-1, with unresolved D. Sequencing was performed on PBMCs or T cells enriched from blood (not recorded which). In DNA form, the CDR3 reads TGTGCCAGCAGCCCCCTTTCCCTCGACACTGAAGCTTTCTTT. It codes for CASSPLSLDTEAFF.